Below are 12 T cell receptor beta chains sequenced from a single sample in a study of CD8+ T cells in alopecia areata. The treatment was: oral pan-JAK inhibitor, 5-10 mg twice daily. TCR sequencing used cDNA made by reverse transcription of extracted RNA. Profiled with immunoSEQ multiplex PCR; TCRdb holds only in-frame clones, not every one. The data contain over 150,000 clones, around 50% of them singletons. The starting material was CD8+ T cells sorted from blood, obtained at week 24, from a patient treated with tofacitinib. These receptors all come from a human donor with alopecia areata.

This clone was seen a few times. V gene TRBV29-1 combines with J gene TRBJ2-2; possibly TRBD1 or TRBD2 for D (5 bases each). Deletions cut 4 bases from V and 4 bases from J, with 10 bases between. The CDR3 loop spans 13 amino acids. The germline gives CDR1 SQVTM, CDR2 ANQGSEA. CDR3 sequence (DNA): TGCAGCGTTGTTGGGGGTGGCACCGGGGAGCTGTTTTTT. Translating it yields CSVVGGGTGELFF.

CDR3 nucleotides: TGTGCCTGGAGTGTTGGGCAGGGACCTACTAGCTATGGCTACACCTTC. Amino acids: CAWSVGQGPTSYGYTF. This sequence joins TRBV30 and TRBJ1-2, with D possibly TRBD1 on 5 matching bases. The CDR3 spans 16 residues. The germline V and J ends were trimmed by 0 bases and 4 bases, with 18 bases remaining between them. Germline CDR1 reads GTSNPN; CDR2 reads SVGIG (reference sequence). The full variable domain, completed using reference TRBV30 and TRBJ1-2, is SQTIHQWPATLVQPVGSPLSLECTVEGTSNPNLYWYRQAAGRGLQLLFYSVGIGQISSEVPQNLSASRPQDRQFILSSKKLLLSDSGFYLCAWSVGQGPTSYGYTFGSGTRLTVV.

This clone showed up just a few times. This chain links TRBV25-1 with TRBJ1-2, with 8 positions matching TRBD1. The CDR3 runs 13 residues. V was pared by 4 bases and J by 8 bases, with 6 bases of the junction left unmatched. Per germline, CDR1 MGHDK and CDR2 SYGVNS. In DNA, the CDR3 is TGTGCCAGCAGTGCCGGGACAGGTGGGGGCTACACCTTC. The encoded protein is CASSAGTGGGYTF.

This chain links TRBV30 with TRBJ1-2; no definite D call. The CDR3 has 15 amino acids. Trimming left V 2 bases short and J 1 base short, with 14 bases between. Germline V gene lookup returns CDR1 GTSNPN and CDR2 SVGIG (reference sequence). CDR3 sequence reads: CAWSTSPIHNYGYTF. In nucleotides, the CDR3 is TGTGCCTGGAGTACGTCCCCGATACATAACTATGGCTACACCTTC.

This clone appeared a few times. V and J are TRBV29-1 and TRBJ1-2; a weak D match, TRBD1 (5 bases). CDR1 is SQVTM and CDR2 is ANQGSEA in the germline V gene. V lost 5 bases, J lost 1 base, and 11 bases lay in between. This CDR3 contains 13 residues. CDR3 amino acids: CSVTGGVNYGYTF. The DNA for the CDR3 is TGCAGCGTTACCGGGGGAGTTAACTATGGCTACACCTTC. Full variable domain (remainder filled in from reference TRBV29-1 and TRBJ1-2): SAVISQKPSRDICQRGTSLTIQCQVDSQVTMMFWYRQQPGQSLTLIATANQGSEATYESGFVIDKFPISRPNLTFSTLTVSNMSPEDSSIYLCSVTGGVNYGYTFGSGTRLTVV.

This chain connects TRBV27 to TRBJ1-4, with a tentative D call TRBD1 (6 bases). Germline V gene sequence: CDR1 MNHEY, CDR2 SMNVEV (reference sequence). Trimming cost V 6 bases and J 4 bases, with 12 bases left between them. The length of the CDR3 is 14 residues. The CDR3 protein is CASSLGGSNEKLFF. CDR3 coding DNA: TGTGCCAGCAGCCTAGGGGGGAGTAATGAAAAACTGTTTTTT.

The chain combines TRBV13 with TRBJ1-5; 7 positions match TRBD1. Germline V gene data show CDR1 as PRHDT and CDR2 as FYEKMQ (reference sequence). Trimming took 8 bases from V and 1 from J; bases not matched to a gene: 8. CDR3 size: 15 residues. Here the CDR3 reads CASSEGARSNQPQHF. The DNA of the CDR3 is TGTGCCAGCTCGGAGGGGGCAAGGAGCAATCAGCCCCAGCATTTT. The full variable domain, completed using reference TRBV13 and TRBJ1-5, is AAGVIQSPRHLIKEKRETATLKCYPIPRHDTVYWYQQGPGQDPQFLISFYEKMQSDKGSIPDRFSAQQFSDYHSELNMSSLELGDSALYFCASSEGARSNQPQHFGDGTRLSIL.

The chain recombines TRBV7-8 with TRBJ2-1, with TRBD2 matching over 13 bases. The junction had 12 bases not matched to a gene; V was cut back by 7 bases and J by 3 bases. Germline CDR1 reads SGHVS; CDR2 reads FQNEAQ. CDR3 length equals 18 residues. The CDR3 loop reads CASTRTSGGPKGYNEQFF. The CDR3 coding sequence is TGTGCCAGCACCCGGACTAGCGGGGGCCCAAAGGGCTACAATGAGCAGTTCTTC.

The rearrangement joins TRBV18 to TRBJ2-1; D uncertain. Germline CDR1 is KGHSH and CDR2 is LQKENI. The CDR3 is 13 residues long. V was shortened by 0 bases and J by 5 bases, with 5 bases between the two germline ends. DNA of the CDR3: TGTGCCAGCTCACCACCGGGCGACAATGAGCAGTTCTTC. Translated, it gives CASSPPGDNEQFF.

The rearrangement links TRBV12-5 to TRBJ2-4; D might be TRBD1 (5 bases). With 0 bases removed from V and 0 bases from J, the gap between germline ends came to 30 bases. Germline loops: CDR1 LGHNT, CDR2 FRNRAP. The CDR3 loop spans 23 amino acids. DNA of the CDR3: TGTGCTAGTGGTTTGGTATTGGTAGGGGTCCATGGATATGGCAGGCTAGCCAAAAACATTCAGTACTTC. Protein sequence: CASGLVLVGVHGYGRLAKNIQYF.

Concerning this clone itself: Other DNA sequences in the sample encode the same CDR3. J is TRBJ2-7 and V is TRBV13; D not certain. CDR1 is PRHDT, CDR2 FYEKMQ, per germline (reference sequence). Between the trimmed V and J ends, which lost 0 bases and 3 bases, there was a span of 3 bases. This CDR3 contains 12 residues. The CDR3 spells CASSLGSYEQYF. CDR3 nucleotides: TGTGCCAGCAGCTTAGGGAGCTACGAGCAGTACTTC. The full variable domain, completed using reference TRBV13 and TRBJ2-7, is AAGVIQSPRHLIKEKRETATLKCYPIPRHDTVYWYQQGPGQDPQFLISFYEKMQSDKGSIPDRFSAQQFSDYHSELNMSSLELGDSALYFCASSLGSYEQYFGPGTRLTVT.

This chain links TRBV29-1 with TRBJ2-7, with a tentative D call TRBD1 (6 bases). V shed 5 bases and J shed 4 bases, with 9 bases lying between them. In germline, CDR1 is SQVTM, CDR2 ANQGSEA. This CDR3 spans 11 amino acids. The CDR3 reads CSVRQDYEQYF. Here the CDR3 DNA reads TGCAGCGTTAGACAGGATTACGAGCAGTACTTC.